This TCR beta chain originates from a study of blood T cell repertoires in COVID-19. Whole-study context: The United States, Italy and Spain provided the acute and convalescent COVID-19 samples. Sample material is recorded as cDNA or gDNA derived from T cells, B-cell-depleted T cells, or PBMCs.

In the original workflow: Reference gene primers were amplified, and this amplification served to estimate nucleated cell counts. The protocol was immunoSEQ multiplex PCR, while the TCRdb copy is restricted to in-frame clones and leaves out a portion. V, J and clone size reflect that table, while D and trimming were determined from the DNA. The data hold 150,000 to 190,000 clones, with approximately 80% observed a single time. Germline V gene lookup returns CDR1 LGHDT and CDR2 YNNKEL (reference sequence). With 4 bases clipped from V and 2 bases from J, the junction kept 1 base outside the gene matches. This CDR3 contains 14 residues.

Source material: peripheral blood. The receptor was derived from a woman older than 75 with acute or convalescent COVID-19. The chain has TRBV3-1 (or the pseudogene TRBV3-2) and TRBJ2-1, with 8 nucleotides matching TRBD1. CDR3 bases: TGTGCCAGCAGCCTACAGGGGGCCTACAATGAGCAGTTCTTC. Its protein product is CASSLQGAYNEQFF.